The 27 T cell receptor beta chains below come from one sample, sequenced in a study of CD8+ T cells in alopecia areata. RNA extraction and reverse transcription yielded cDNA as sequencing template. Using immunoSEQ multiplex PCR, the repertoire was profiled, and TCRdb retains in-frame clones only, with some absent. Among some 180,000 clones listed, around three fifths were seen once. The sequencing sample was made of CD8+ T cells sorted from blood. The origin of the receptors is a human donor in good health.

The chain is built from TRBV7-8 and TRBJ1-2; no reliable D call. Per the germline V gene, CDR1 is SGHVS and CDR2 is FQNEAQ. The CDR3 has 15 amino acids. Trimming took off 1 base at V and 2 bases at J, with 11 bases between the two ends. In nucleotides, the CDR3 is TGTGCCAGCAGCTTAGATCGCCTCGAGAACTATGGCTACACCTTC. This codes for CASSLDRLENYGYTF.

J is TRBJ1-2 and V is TRBV13; 7 nucleotides agree with TRBD1. CDR3 length equals 12 residues. V shed 5 bases and J 8 bases; nucleotides not matched to a gene: 5. Germline-derived CDR1 and CDR2 are PRHDT and FYEKMQ (reference sequence). The CDR3 region has the DNA TGTGCCAGCAGCAAGGACAGGTTGGGCTACACCTTC. It translates to CASSKDRLGYTF.

In this sample, this clone turned up once. The rearrangement joins TRBV6-5 to TRBJ1-6; D gene uncertain. In germline, CDR1 is MNHEY, CDR2 SVGAGI. Trimming took 2 bases from V and 7 from J, leaving 9 bases between them. The CDR3 is 14 residues long. The DNA for the CDR3 is TGTGCCAGCAGTTACCCGACGGGGAATTCACCCCTCCACTTT. Amino acids: CASSYPTGNSPLHF.

Comments on this clone: Other DNA sequences from this sample encode an identical CDR3 as well. The chain couples TRBV2 to TRBJ2-5, with 7 positions matching TRBD1. Germline V gives CDR1 SNHLY, CDR2 FYNNEI. This CDR3 contains 14 residues. V lost 3 bases to trimming and J lost 1 base; unmatched junction nucleotides: 2. In nucleotides, the CDR3 is TGTGCCAGCAGTGAGTGGACAGGCCAAGAGACCCAGTACTTC. Its protein product is CASSEWTGQETQYF. The entire variable domain, with the rest obtained from reference TRBV2 and TRBJ2-5, is as follows: EPEVTQTPSHQVTQMGQEVILRCVPISNHLYFYWYRQILGQKVEFLVSFYNNEISEKSEIFDDQFSVERPDGSNFTLKIRSTKLEDSAMYFCASSEWTGQETQYFGPGTRLLVL.

This clone turned up a few times. J is TRBJ2-2 and V is TRBV10-2; no clear D. The CDR3 sequence is 13 residues long. Germline loops: CDR1 WSHSY, CDR2 SAAADI. The germline V and J ends were trimmed by 5 bases and 3 bases, with 7 bases remaining between them. The CDR3 DNA sequence: TGCGCCAGCAGTACAAGATACACCGGGGAGCTGTTTTTT. Protein sequence: CASSTRYTGELFF.

Only a few counts were recorded for this clone. In nucleotides, the CDR3 is TGCAGCGTTGAAGGGACGAATGAAAAACTGTTTTTT. Its translation: CSVEGTNEKLFF. The V call is TRBV29-1, the J call TRBJ1-4; D gene uncertain. From germline, CDR1 is SQVTM and CDR2 ANQGSEA. Trimming removed 1 base from V and 5 bases from J, with 5 bases in between. There are 12 residues in the CDR3.

The gene calls are TRBV6-5 and TRBJ2-1, with a possible D match to TRBD1 (6 bases). V lost 8 bases to trimming and J lost 8 bases, with 16 bases between them. The CDR3 covers 13 residues. Germline CDR1 reads MNHEY; CDR2 reads SVGAGI. This chain's CDR3 is CASWSQGIHEQFF. The CDR3 DNA follows: TGTGCCAGCTGGTCACAGGGTATCCATGAGCAGTTCTTC.

The chain couples TRBV2 to TRBJ1-5; D is possibly TRBD1 (5 bases). This CDR3 contains 16 residues. Germline CDR1 is SNHLY and CDR2 is FYNNEI. V was clipped by 5 bases and J by 4 bases, with 18 bases between them. The CDR3 protein is CASSSSLDGGNQPQHF. The CDR3 bases are TGTGCCAGCAGTTCCTCTTTGGACGGGGGAAATCAGCCCCAGCATTTT.

This clone was observed many times. This rearrangement joins TRBV6-1 to TRBJ1-1, with D tentatively TRBD1 (6 bases). Germline-derived CDR1 and CDR2 are MNHNS and SASEGT. V lost 1 base, J lost 0 bases, and 12 bases lay in between. The CDR3 covers 16 residues. The CDR3 here is CASSEEGGSMNTEAFF. The CDR3, as DNA: TGTGCCAGCAGTGAAGAGGGGGGATCCATGAACACTGAAGCTTTCTTT.

A few counts support this clone. This chain connects TRBV7-9 to TRBJ1-4; no firm D call. With 3 bases removed from V and 7 bases from J, the gap between germline ends came to 12 bases. CDR3 size: 14 residues. CDR1 and CDR2 from the germline V gene are SEHNR and FQNEAQ (reference sequence). The DNA of the CDR3 is TGTGCCAGCAGCTTTGAGGGATTGGGTGAAAAACTGTTTTTT. Translating it yields CASSFEGLGEKLFF.

This clone was picked up one time. V is TRBV30 and J is TRBJ1-1, with D perhaps TRBD1 (5 bases). V gave up 3 bases and J gave up 13 bases, with 9 bases separating them. The length of the CDR3 is 9 residues. In germline, CDR1 is GTSNPN, CDR2 SVGIG (reference sequence). CDR3 in DNA: TGTGCCTGGAGGGCCGGGGGTTTCTTT. It translates to CAWRAGGFF.

V and J are TRBV2 and TRBJ2-4; 9 positions agree with TRBD1. V lost 11 bases, J lost 5 bases, and 7 bases stayed unmatched. The CDR3 has 13 amino acids. The germline CDR1 and CDR2 sequences are SNHLY and FYNNEI. CDR3 coding DNA: TGTGCCGGGGCGGACAGGGGCGAAAACATTCAGTACTTC. Its translation: CAGADRGENIQYF.

This clone was recorded once. The rearrangement links TRBV13 to TRBJ1-1, with unresolved D. The CDR3 covers 12 residues. V lost 1 base and J 5 bases, leaving 5 bases between the germline ends. From germline, CDR1 is PRHDT and CDR2 FYEKMQ (reference sequence). The CDR3 region is CASSLALTEAFF. CDR3 bases: TGTGCCAGCAGCTTAGCGTTGACTGAAGCTTTCTTT.

As regards this clone: Distinct nucleotide sequences in the sample also encode this CDR3. The genes are TRBV5-1 and TRBJ2-7; D is unclear. Germline V lookup: CDR1 SGHRS, CDR2 YFSETQ. The CDR3 length is 12 residues. V dropped 1 base and J dropped 7 bases, with 9 bases sitting between them. The CDR3 sequence is CASSLLGGEQYF. CDR3 DNA: TGCGCCAGCAGCTTGTTGGGTGGGGAGCAGTACTTC.

V is TRBV30 and J is TRBJ2-5; no definite D call. Trimming removed 4 bases at V and 3 bases at J, with 12 bases between. The CDR3 is 13 residues long. CDR1 and CDR2 from the germline V gene are GTSNPN and SVGIG (reference sequence). CDR3 protein: CAWNDVSEETQYF. CDR3 DNA: TGTGCCTGGAACGACGTATCAGAAGAGACCCAGTACTTC.

The rearrangement uses TRBV5-6 and TRBJ1-6; D uncertain. The V end lost 0 bases, the J end lost 7 bases, and 14 bases lay between the germline ends. There are 16 residues in the CDR3. Germline V gene data show CDR1 as SGHDT and CDR2 as YYEEEE. CDR3 DNA sequence: TGTGCCAGCAGCTTGGACCGCCACCTGCGAAATTCACCCCTCCACTTT. Its translation: CASSLDRHLRNSPLHF.

This chain uses TRBV7-9 with TRBJ1-2, with unresolved D. Germline CDR1 reads SEHNR; CDR2 reads FQNEAQ (reference sequence). With 1 base removed from V and 7 bases from J, the gap between germline ends came to 19 bases. The length of the CDR3 is 16 residues. The DNA of the CDR3 is TGTGCCAGCAGCTTAGGGGTCGGGCGCGGCGTCCCTGGCTACACCTTC. This encodes CASSLGVGRGVPGYTF.

The chain recombines TRBV27 with TRBJ1-1, with D unresolved. The V and J ends lost 7 bases and 3 bases respectively, with 15 bases between them. Germline V lookup: CDR1 MNHEY, CDR2 SMNVEV (reference sequence). The CDR3 has 14 amino acids. CDR3 DNA: TGTGCCAGCACCTCTGGTATGCGGCACACTGAAGCTTTCTTT. Protein product: CASTSGMRHTEAFF.

The rearrangement joins TRBV27 to TRBJ1-1, with D unclear. The CDR3 is 16 amino acids. V gave up 3 bases and J gave up 2 bases, with 16 bases separating them. The germline V gene has CDR1 MNHEY and CDR2 SMNVEV (reference sequence). DNA of the CDR3: TGTGCCAGCAGTTTTAGTGTAGGAGGAACTAACACTGAAGCTTTCTTT. It codes for CASSFSVGGTNTEAFF.

The CDR3 DNA reads TGTGCCAGCAGTTCACAGGCTCCAAATTCACCCCTCCACTTT. Translation: CASSSQAPNSPLHF. The rearrangement links TRBV27 to TRBJ1-6; a possible D gene is TRBD1 (5 bases). Trimming shortened V by 4 bases and J by 7 bases, and 11 bases separated the two germline ends. Germline V gives CDR1 MNHEY, CDR2 SMNVEV (reference sequence). This CDR3 is built from 14 residues.

The chain has TRBV30 and TRBJ2-5; 8 bases match TRBD2. CDR1 and CDR2 from the germline V gene are GTSNPN and SVGIG (reference sequence). The CDR3 contains 13 residues. The V segment lost 1 base and the J segment 4 bases; nucleotides outside the gene matches: 2. DNA of the CDR3: TGTGCCTGGAGTGCAACTAGCGGAGAGACCCAGTACTTC. Translation gives CAWSATSGETQYF.

This clone came up a few times. V and J are TRBV29-1 and TRBJ1-6; possibly TRBD1 for D (6 bases). This CDR3 comprises 14 residues. The V and J ends lost 6 bases and 7 bases respectively, with 16 bases between them. Germline loops: CDR1 SQVTM, CDR2 ANQGSEA. Here the CDR3 reads CSVPNRVPNSPLHF. DNA of the CDR3: TGCAGCGTCCCCAACAGGGTCCCCAATTCACCCCTCCACTTT.

This clone showed up just a few times. This rearrangement joins TRBV6-4 to TRBJ2-1, with D possibly being TRBD1 or TRBD2 (5 bases each). The germline V gene encodes CDR1 MRHNA and CDR2 SNTAGT. The ends were cut back, 2 bases at V and 11 bases at J, with 10 bases in the middle. This CDR3 contains 12 residues. CDR3 nucleotide sequence: TGTGCCAGCAGTGACGGGACGACCAAGCAGTTCTTC. Its translation is CASSDGTTKQFF.

The rearrangement links TRBV29-1 to TRBJ2-3, with a tentative D call TRBD1 (5 bases). The germline gives CDR1 SQVTM, CDR2 ANQGSEA. With 6 bases removed from V and 0 bases from J, the gap between germline ends came to 13 bases. The CDR3 length is 14 residues. The CDR3 sequence: CSVPWGPSTDTQYF. The CDR3 DNA follows: TGCAGCGTCCCGTGGGGCCCTAGCACAGATACGCAGTATTTT.

This clone has only a few counts. V and J are TRBV6-5 and TRBJ1-1, with D perhaps TRBD1 (5 bases). Germline V gives CDR1 MNHEY, CDR2 SVGAGI. The CDR3 is 14 residues long. The ends were cut back, 2 bases at V and 0 bases at J, with 7 bases in the middle. The CDR3: CASSYGGMNTEAFF. Written as DNA, the CDR3 is TGTGCCAGCAGTTACGGGGGAATGAACACTGAAGCTTTCTTT.

The chain carries TRBV27 and TRBJ1-2, with D hard to call. The V gene lost 9 bases and the J gene lost 3 bases, with 11 bases spanning the gap. This CDR3 is 12 amino acids long. Germline CDR1 is MNHEY and CDR2 is SMNVEV (reference sequence). The CDR3 here is CARTPGYYGYTF. In DNA, the CDR3 is TGTGCCAGGACCCCAGGCTACTATGGCTACACCTTC.

The V and J genes are TRBV4-1 and TRBJ2-7; D unresolved. Trimming left V 0 bases short and J 4 bases short, with 13 bases between. The CDR3 consists of 15 residues. The germline V gene encodes CDR1 MGHRA and CDR2 YSYEKL. Here the CDR3 reads CASSQDEVVGYEQYF. CDR3 DNA sequence: TGCGCCAGCAGCCAAGATGAGGTGGTAGGTTACGAGCAGTACTTC.